Detailed here is one TCR beta chain. The antigen is not known. The sample comes from a study of monozygotic twins with inflammatory bowel disease. Researchers isolated total RNA from whole blood without sorting T cells. Findings of the study overall: The results supported no single strong signal or clonotype associated with IBD. Using the inverse Simpson index, IBD patients had lower TCRbeta diversity than healthy co-twins.

Each UMI, carrying a 6-nucleotide sample barcode, came from template switching. TCRdb reprocessed the 5' RACE reads, keeping one entry per CDR3 protein, no DNA. The sample has approximately 210,000 distinct CDR3 sequences, and its top ten clones hold roughly 8%. Germline loops: CDR1 SGHRS, CDR2 YFSETQ. This CDR3 spans 13 amino acids. This TCR was recovered from a human donor with ulcerative colitis or Crohn's disease, or a healthy co-twin of an affected twin (not recorded which). The sequenced sample consisted of blood. The V gene is TRBV5-1, the J gene TRBJ1-4. Here the CDR3 reads CASSSGPNEKLFF.